This T cell receptor beta chain was documented in a study of blood T cell repertoires in COVID-19. Study information: Sites in the United States, Italy and Spain provided acute and convalescent COVID-19 samples.

Clones were read by immunoSEQ multiplex PCR, and TCRdb kept only the in-frame ones, dropping some. The sample lists 200,000 or so clones; over 75% were seen once. This receptor was identified in a human donor with active or convalescent COVID-19. The donor label of this sample is uncertain. The sample consisted of peripheral blood.

As DNA, the CDR3 is TGTGCCACCAGTGATCCGTCCCCCCGGGAGCCCAAGCCGGAGACCCAGTACTTC. It codes for CATSDPSPREPKPETQYF. This chain links TRBV24-1 with TRBJ2-5, with D possibly matching TRBD2 (6 bases). Trimming took 3 bases from V and 5 from J, leaving 24 bases between them. The CDR3 covers 18 residues. The germline CDR1 and CDR2 sequences are KGHDR and SFDVKD.